This T cell receptor (beta chain) was retrieved from a study of Graves' ophthalmopathy and Graves' hyperthyroidism. Findings of the study overall: Most expanded thyroid clonotypes above 0.001 frequency also appeared in blood.

Germline V lookup: CDR1 DFQATT, CDR2 SNEGSKA (reference sequence). This CDR3 region has 12 residues. As concerns this clonotype: What it recognizes is unknown.

CDR3 regions of TCR beta were amplified from RNA transcripts. HTBI-primed first-round RT-PCR preceded second-round multiplex PCR. TCRdb passed the multiplex PCR reads through MiXCR, listing each CDR3 protein once. The table includes 900,000 to 1,200,000 distinct CDR3 sequences, about 38% detected once. Patients with other autoimmune diseases, uncontrolled infections, pregnancy or lactation were excluded. The authors diagnosed from clinical symptoms, serum thyroxine, TRAb, thyroid ultrasound and orbital computed tomography. V gene TRBV20-1 combines with J gene TRBJ2-7; D ambiguous. Matching the DNA end better, TRBJ2-1 makes the J call doubtful. The sample was peripheral blood or thyroid tissue (not recorded which). The sequence was obtained from an adult man with Graves' hyperthyroidism. CDR3 region: CSARKEYNEQFF. The CDR3 nucleotides read TGCAGTGCTAGAAAGGAATACAATGAGCAGTTCTTC.